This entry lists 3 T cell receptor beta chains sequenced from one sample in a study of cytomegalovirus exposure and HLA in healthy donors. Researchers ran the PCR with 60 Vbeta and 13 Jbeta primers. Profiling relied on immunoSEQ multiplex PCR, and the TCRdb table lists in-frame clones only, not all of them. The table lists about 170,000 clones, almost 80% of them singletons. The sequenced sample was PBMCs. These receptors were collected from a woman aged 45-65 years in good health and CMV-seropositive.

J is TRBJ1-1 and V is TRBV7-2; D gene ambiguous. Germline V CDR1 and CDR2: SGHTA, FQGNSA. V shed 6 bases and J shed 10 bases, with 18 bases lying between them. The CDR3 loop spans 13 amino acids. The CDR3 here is CASRVPGGPGAFF. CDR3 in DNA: TGTGCCAGCAGGGTTCCGGGCGGGCCCGGAGCTTTCTTT.

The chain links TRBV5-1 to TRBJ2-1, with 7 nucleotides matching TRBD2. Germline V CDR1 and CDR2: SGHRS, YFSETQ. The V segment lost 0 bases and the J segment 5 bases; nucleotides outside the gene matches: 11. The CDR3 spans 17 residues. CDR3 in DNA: TGCGCCAGCAGCTTGGAAGGTTTAAGCGGGGAGGACAATGAGCAGTTCTTC. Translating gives CASSLEGLSGEDNEQFF.

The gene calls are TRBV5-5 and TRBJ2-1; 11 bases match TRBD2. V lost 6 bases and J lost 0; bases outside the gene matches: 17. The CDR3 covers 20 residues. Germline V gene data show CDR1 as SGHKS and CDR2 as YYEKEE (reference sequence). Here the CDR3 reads CASILLRSSGGPSSYNEQFF. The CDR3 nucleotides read TGTGCCAGCATCCTCCTGCGGTCTAGCGGGGGGCCGAGCTCCTACAATGAGCAGTTCTTC.